This TCR beta chain was retrieved from a study of cytomegalovirus exposure and HLA in healthy donors. A note on this clone: Its target is not known.

Study-wide results and caveats: The analysis excluded some indistinguishable V segments, including TRBV6-2 and TRBV6-3. In a later analysis, approximately 15,000 TCR beta sequences were associated with HLA alleles at 0.05 false discovery rate.

The PCR used 60 Vbeta and 13 Jbeta primers. The data were produced by immunoSEQ multiplex PCR, yet TCRdb's version contains in-frame clones alone and is incomplete. The table includes roughly 130,000 clones, about 66% detected once. The V gene lost 5 bases and the J gene lost 1 base, with 15 bases spanning the gap. Germline V gene data show CDR1 as SGHTA and CDR2 as FQGNSA. The CDR3 consists of 15 residues. This chain links TRBV7-2 with TRBJ2-7; possible D gene TRBD2, 6 bases. This clonotype was obtained from a man aged 30-40 years in good health and CMV-seropositive. Sequences were obtained from PBMCs. CDR3 residues: CASSPYAGFSYEQYF. The CDR3 coding sequence is TGTGCCAGCAGCCCCTACGCGGGGTTTTCCTACGAGCAGTACTTC. Supplemented by reference TRBV7-2 and TRBJ2-7, the full variable domain reads GAGVSQSPSNKVTEKGKDVELRCDPISGHTALYWYRQSLGQGLEFLIYFQGNSAPDKSGLPSDRFSAERTGGSVSTLTIQRTQQEDSAVYLCASSPYAGFSYEQYFGPGTRLTVT.